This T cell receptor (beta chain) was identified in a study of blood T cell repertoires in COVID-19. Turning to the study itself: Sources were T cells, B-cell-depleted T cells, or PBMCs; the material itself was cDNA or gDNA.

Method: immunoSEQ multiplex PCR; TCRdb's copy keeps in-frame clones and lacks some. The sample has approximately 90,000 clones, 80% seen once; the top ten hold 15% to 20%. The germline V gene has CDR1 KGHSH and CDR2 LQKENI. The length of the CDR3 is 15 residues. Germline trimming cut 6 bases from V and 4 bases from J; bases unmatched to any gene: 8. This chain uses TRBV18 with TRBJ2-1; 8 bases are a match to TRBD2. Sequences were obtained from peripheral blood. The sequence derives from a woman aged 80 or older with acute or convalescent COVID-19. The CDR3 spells CASSKTGLGYNEQFF. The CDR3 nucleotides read TGTGCCAGCTCCAAGACGGGACTAGGTTACAATGAGCAGTTCTTC.